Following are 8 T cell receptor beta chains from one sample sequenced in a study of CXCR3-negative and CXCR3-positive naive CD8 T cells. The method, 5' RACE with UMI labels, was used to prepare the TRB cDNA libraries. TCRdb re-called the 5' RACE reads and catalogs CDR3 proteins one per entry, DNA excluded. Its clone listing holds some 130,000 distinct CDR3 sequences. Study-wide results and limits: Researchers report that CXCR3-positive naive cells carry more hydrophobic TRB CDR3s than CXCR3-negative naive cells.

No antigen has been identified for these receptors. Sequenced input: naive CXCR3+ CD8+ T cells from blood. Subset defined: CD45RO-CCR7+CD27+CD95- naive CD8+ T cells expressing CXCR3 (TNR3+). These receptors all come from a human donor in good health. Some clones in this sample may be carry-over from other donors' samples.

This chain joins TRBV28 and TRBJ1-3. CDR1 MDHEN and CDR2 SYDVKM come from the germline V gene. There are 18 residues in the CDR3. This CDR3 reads CASSFRAYQPISGNTIYF.

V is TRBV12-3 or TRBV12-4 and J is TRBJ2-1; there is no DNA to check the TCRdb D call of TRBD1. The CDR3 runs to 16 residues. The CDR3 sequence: CASSFSPGTGYNEQFF.

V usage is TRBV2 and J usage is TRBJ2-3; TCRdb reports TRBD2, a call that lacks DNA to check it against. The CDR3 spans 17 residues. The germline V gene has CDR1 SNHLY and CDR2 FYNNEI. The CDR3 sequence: CASATSGGARSTDTQYF.

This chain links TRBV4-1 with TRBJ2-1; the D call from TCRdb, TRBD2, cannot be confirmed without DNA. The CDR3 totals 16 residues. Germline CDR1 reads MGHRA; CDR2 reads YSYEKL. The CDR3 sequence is CASSQEGLAGVWEQFF.

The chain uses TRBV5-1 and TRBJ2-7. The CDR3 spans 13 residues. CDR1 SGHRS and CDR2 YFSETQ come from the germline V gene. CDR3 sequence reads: CASSLAPIYEQYF.

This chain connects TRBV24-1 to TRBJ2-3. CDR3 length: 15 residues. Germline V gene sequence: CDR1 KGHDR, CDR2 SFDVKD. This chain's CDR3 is CATSDLNILTDTQYF.

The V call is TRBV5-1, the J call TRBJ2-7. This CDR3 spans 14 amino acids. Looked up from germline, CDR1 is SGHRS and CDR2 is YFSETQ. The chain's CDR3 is CASSLVGSPYEQYF.

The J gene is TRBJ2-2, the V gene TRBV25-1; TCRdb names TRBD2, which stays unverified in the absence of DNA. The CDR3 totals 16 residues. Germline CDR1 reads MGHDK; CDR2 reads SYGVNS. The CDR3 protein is CASSDITSGNTGELFF.